Presented here are 9 T cell receptor beta chains from one specimen sequenced in a study of blood T cell repertoires in COVID-19. Here immunoSEQ multiplex PCR was the method, and the copy in TCRdb shows in-frame clones only, minus some. Here the sample spans 53,000 or so clones, approximately 82% being singletons. The sequenced sample was peripheral blood. The source of these receptors is a human donor in a cohort sampled during active COVID-19.

V is TRBV6-2 or TRBV6-3 and J is TRBJ2-2; D is perhaps TRBD1 (6 bases). This CDR3 comprises 12 residues. V was shortened by 6 bases and J by 7 bases, with 9 bases between the two germline ends. CDR1 is MNHEY and CDR2 is SVGEGT in the germline V gene. The CDR3 reads CASSTGIGELFF. The CDR3 DNA is TGTGCCAGCAGCACAGGGATCGGGGAGCTGTTTTTT.

The chain has TRBV30 and TRBJ1-2, with D hard to call. CDR1 and CDR2 from the germline V gene are GTSNPN and SVGIG (reference sequence). V lost 2 bases and J lost 0, with 7 bases in between. The CDR3 is made up of 13 amino acids. The CDR3 loop is CAWSPGANYGYTF. Here the CDR3 DNA reads TGTGCCTGGAGTCCTGGAGCTAACTATGGCTACACCTTC. Together with reference TRBV30 and TRBJ1-2, the CDR3 gives the full variable domain: SQTIHQWPATLVQPVGSPLSLECTVEGTSNPNLYWYRQAAGRGLQLLFYSVGIGQISSEVPQNLSASRPQDRQFILSSKKLLLSDSGFYLCAWSPGANYGYTFGSGTRLTVV.

The genes are TRBV2 and TRBJ1-2, with D unclear. Between the trimmed V and J ends, which lost 6 bases and 8 bases, there was a span of 16 bases. CDR3 length: 13 residues. Per the germline V gene, CDR1 is SNHLY and CDR2 is FYNNEI. DNA for the CDR3: TGTGCCAGCAGCAGGACTGAGAACTCCGGCTACACCTTC. This codes for CASSRTENSGYTF. Together with reference TRBV2 and TRBJ1-2, the CDR3 gives the full variable domain: EPEVTQTPSHQVTQMGQEVILRCVPISNHLYFYWYRQILGQKVEFLVSFYNNEISEKSEIFDDQFSVERPDGSNFTLKIRSTKLEDSAMYFCASSRTENSGYTFGSGTRLTVV.

The genes are TRBV19 and TRBJ1-3; possibly TRBD1 for D (5 bases). CDR3 size: 15 residues. Looked up from germline, CDR1 is LNHDA and CDR2 is SQIVND (reference sequence). Trimming took off 7 bases at V and 0 bases at J, with 13 bases between the two ends. CDR3 residues: CASTLQAGSGNTIYF. The CDR3 coding sequence is TGTGCCAGTACCCTACAGGCTGGCTCTGGAAACACCATATATTTT.

CDR3 sequence (DNA): TGTGCCAGCAGCTTAGGCAGGAACAATGAGCAGTTCTTC. This encodes CASSLGRNNEQFF. The chain recombines TRBV11-3 with TRBJ2-1; D is uncertain. The CDR3 is 13 residues long. The germline CDR1 and CDR2 sequences are SGHNT and YENEEA. V was pared by 1 base and J by 5 bases, with 6 bases between. Using reference TRBV11-3 and TRBJ2-1 for the parts outside the CDR3, the full variable domain is EAGVVQSPRYKIIEKKQPVAFWCNPISGHNTLYWYLQNLGQGPELLIRYENEEAVDDSQLPKDRFSAERLKGVDSTLKIQPAELGDSAVYLCASSLGRNNEQFFGPGTRLTVL.

V is TRBV6-6 and J is TRBJ2-2; 11 nucleotides line up with TRBD2. CDR1 and CDR2 (germline): MNHNY, SVGAGI (reference sequence). The CDR3 consists of 15 residues. Germline trimming cut 0 bases from V and 7 bases from J; bases unmatched to any gene: 1. Written as DNA, the CDR3 is TGTGCCAGCAGTTACTCTAGCGGGGGGGTCGGGGAGCTGTTTTTT. Translating it yields CASSYSSGGVGELFF.

The chain employs TRBV29-1 and TRBJ1-5, with D maybe TRBD1 (5 bases). CDR3 length: 12 residues. From germline, CDR1 is SQVTM and CDR2 ANQGSEA. The V and J ends lost 4 bases and 5 bases respectively, with 9 bases between them. CDR3 loop: CSVGWGDQPQHF. The CDR3 DNA is TGCAGCGTTGGGTGGGGGGATCAGCCCCAGCATTTT.

The V gene is TRBV11-2, the J gene TRBJ2-7; no clear D. Trimming removed 8 bases at V and 6 bases at J, with 11 bases between. This CDR3 region has 11 residues. CDR1 and CDR2 (germline): SGHAT, FQNNGV. In nucleotides, the CDR3 is TGTGCCAGCGGCCTTTCAGGCGAGCAGTACTTC. It codes for CASGLSGEQYF.

The chain recombines TRBV4-3 with TRBJ2-5; 11 nucleotides agree with TRBD2. With V trimmed by 2 bases and J by 4 bases, 9 bases remained unmatched. This CDR3 has 17 residues. Germline V gene data show CDR1 as LGHNA and CDR2 as YSLEER. The CDR3 sequence: CASSQNILAGGGETQYF. In nucleotides, the CDR3 is TGCGCCAGCAGCCAAAACATCCTAGCGGGGGGCGGAGAGACCCAGTACTTC.